This TCR beta chain was found in a study of T cell responses to AZD1222 COVID-19 vaccine. Some clones are missing from TCRdb's copy, which holds only in-frame ones; the method was immunoSEQ multiplex PCR. The table shows 150,000 to 200,000 clones, with approximately 89% occurring only once. The CDR3 has 15 amino acids. Germline V gene lookup returns CDR1 SGHKS and CDR2 YYEKEE (reference sequence). The V gene lost 1 base and the J gene lost 5 bases, with 15 bases spanning the gap. This specimen was peripheral blood, taken 28 days after the second AZD1222 dose. V usage is TRBV5-5 and J usage is TRBJ2-5; the D gene is possibly TRBD2 (5 bases). This clonotype originated in an adult who received the AZD1222 COVID-19 vaccine. The chain's CDR3 is CASSLMEVPRETQYF. CDR3 DNA sequence: TGTGCCAGCAGCTTGATGGAGGTGCCCCGGGAGACCCAGTACTTC.